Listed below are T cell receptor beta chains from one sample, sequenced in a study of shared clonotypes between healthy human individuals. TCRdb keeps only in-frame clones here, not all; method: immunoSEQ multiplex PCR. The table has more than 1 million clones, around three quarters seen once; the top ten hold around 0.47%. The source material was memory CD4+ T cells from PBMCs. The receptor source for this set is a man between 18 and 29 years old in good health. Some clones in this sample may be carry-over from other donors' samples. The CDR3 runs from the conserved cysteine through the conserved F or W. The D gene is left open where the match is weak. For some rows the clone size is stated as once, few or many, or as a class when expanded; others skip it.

TGCAGCGTTGAAGCGGGGGGGACTAGCGGTTACAATGAGCAGTTCTTC,CSVEAGGTSGYNEQFF,TRBD2,TRBV29-1,-,TRBJ2-1
TGTGCCAGCAGTGATGGTTTTTCCTACGAGCAGTACTTC,CASSDGFSYEQYF,-,TRBV2,-,TRBJ2-7
TGTGCCTGGTTAAACTGGGACCGAAACGGGGAGCTGTTTTTT,CAWLNWDRNGELFF,-,TRBV30,-,TRBJ2-2
TGTGCCAGCAGCCAGTTGAGGCAGCCCCAGCATTTT,CASSQLRQPQHF,-,TRBV7-8,-,TRBJ1-5
TGTGCCAGCAGCAAGGACCGTAACTATGGCTACACCTTC,CASSKDRNYGYTF,-,TRBV9,-,TRBJ1-2
TGTGCCAGCCCCCCCGCCGGGGCAGACAATGAGCAGTTCTTC,CASPPAGADNEQFF,-,TRBV28,-,TRBJ2-1
TGTGCCAGCTCTTCAACTAGGGCCGAAGCTTTCTTT,CASSSTRAEAFF,-,TRBV18,-,TRBJ1-1
TGTGCCAGCTCCGGACCCTACAATGAGCAGTTCTTC,CASSGPYNEQFF,-,TRBV28,-,TRBJ2-1
TGCGCCAGCAGCGCGGGACAGACGAACTATGGCTACACCTTC,CASSAGQTNYGYTF,TRBD1,TRBV5-1,-,TRBJ1-2
TGTGCCAGCACCGGGGGCTCCTACAATGAGCAGTTCTTC,CASTGGSYNEQFF,-,TRBV11-2,once,TRBJ2-1